A selection of T cell receptor beta chains follows, all from one sample in a study of cytomegalovirus exposure and HLA in healthy donors. TCRdb's table, derived via immunoSEQ multiplex PCR, lists solely in-frame clones and lacks some. The repertoire consists of over 55,000 clones, with about nine tenths occurring once and the leading ten covering about 3%. Sequencing was carried out using PBMCs. Source of these receptors: a man younger than 35 in good health and CMV-seronegative. Each CDR3 is given with its conserved first and last residue. A D gene is named only where the DNA matches it firmly. Clone size is not always given. Where it is, it says once, few, many or a class for expanded clones.

>TRBV6-6|13|TRBD1|TRBJ1-4|-
CASRTGQAEKLFF
TGTGCCAGCAGGACGGGACAGGCCGAAAAACTGTTTTTT
>TRBV4-2|17|-|TRBJ2-1|-
CASSQESLEIPNNEQFF
TGTGCCAGCAGCCAAGAAAGTTTGGAGATCCCTAACAATGAGCAGTTCTTC
>TRBV7-9|17|TRBD1|TRBJ2-7|-
CASSSYAPGQVSYEQYF
TGTGCCAGCAGCTCATATGCGCCGGGACAGGTATCCTACGAGCAGTACTTC
>TRBV7-2|12|-|TRBJ2-1|-
CATSRDSLRQFF
TGTGCCACTTCCCGGGACTCCCTCCGGCAGTTCTTC
>TRBV30|14|-|TRBJ2-7|-
CAWSVPGLYYEQYF
TGTGCCTGGAGTGTACCGGGACTCTACTACGAGCAGTACTTC
>TRBV2|16|TRBD1|TRBJ2-3|once
CASSPRGQGYTDTQYF
TGTGCCAGCAGCCCAAGGGGACAGGGCTACACAGATACGCAGTATTTT
>TRBV2|15|TRBD2|TRBJ2-1|-
CASSETSGTSGEQFF
TGTGCCAGCAGTGAAACATCCGGGACTAGCGGTGAGCAGTTCTTC
>TRBV18|14|TRBD1|TRBJ1-2|-
CASSPRTGGYGYTF
TGTGCCAGCTCACCAAGGACAGGGGGGTATGGCTACACCTTC
>TRBV29-1|16|TRBD1|TRBJ2-5|-
CSVMGARTGLQETQYF
TGCAGCGTTATGGGGGCCCGGACAGGGCTCCAAGAGACCCAGTACTTC
>TRBV28|11|-|TRBJ2-3|once
CATGGTDTQYF
TGTGCCACAGGGGGCACAGATACGCAGTATTTT
>TRBV14|14|-|TRBJ2-2|-
CASSRQVNTGELFF
TGTGCCAGCAGCCGACAGGTTAACACCGGGGAGCTGTTTTTT
>TRBV4-2|15|-|TRBJ2-2|-
CASSQDRGNTGELFF
TGTGCCAGCAGCCAAGACAGGGGGAACACCGGGGAGCTGTTTTTT
>TRBV21-1|14|-|TRBJ2-7|-
CASSVRQGWGEQYF
TGTGCCAGCAGCGTCCGACAGGGATGGGGCGAGCAGTACTTC
>TRBV6-1|13|-|TRBJ2-7|-
CASSLAYTYEQYF
TGTGCCAGCAGCCTAGCGTATACCTACGAGCAGTACTTC
>TRBV7-9|16|TRBD1|TRBJ2-1|-
CASSFLGTALHNEQFF
TGTGCCAGCAGCTTTCTCGGGACAGCCCTGCACAATGAGCAGTTCTTC
>TRBV5-1|14|-|TRBJ2-7|once
CASSESGLTYEQYF
TGCGCCAGCAGCGAAAGCGGGTTGACCTACGAGCAGTACTTC
>TRBV28|12|-|TRBJ2-7|-
CASSSTSRAQYF
TGTGCCAGCAGTTCAACCTCCAGGGCGCAGTACTTC
>TRBV10-3|14|TRBD2|TRBJ2-7|-
CAISLPGGPGEQYF
TGTGCCATCAGCTTACCGGGAGGGCCCGGCGAGCAGTACTTC
>TRBV10-2|11|-|TRBJ2-7|-
CASSEYRGQYF
TGCGCCAGCAGTGAATACCGCGGGCAGTACTTC
>TRBV9|15|-|TRBJ2-3|-
CASSVVAEWEDTQYF
TGTGCCAGCAGCGTAGTAGCGGAGTGGGAAGATACGCAGTATTTT
>TRBV27|13|TRBD1|TRBJ1-1|-
CASSGTVNTEAFF
TGTGCCAGCAGTGGGACAGTGAACACTGAAGCTTTCTTT
>TRBV5-8|13|TRBD1|TRBJ2-7|-
CASSPDRDREQYF
TGTGCCAGCAGCCCTGACAGGGACCGCGAGCAGTACTTC
>TRBV30|15|TRBD2|TRBJ2-3|few
CAWSRLAGSTDTQYF
TGTGCCTGGAGTCGCCTAGCGGGGAGCACAGATACGCAGTATTTT
>TRBV18|16|-|TRBJ1-1|-
CASSPGLLLTNTEAFF
TGTGCCAGCTCACCGGGACTTCTATTAACGAACACTGAAGCTTTCTTT
>TRBV29-1|13|-|TRBJ2-2|-
CSVGVTGTGELFF
TGCAGCGTTGGGGTGACAGGCACCGGGGAGCTGTTTTTT
>TRBV9|14|-|TRBJ2-5|-
CASSSLGDSETQYF
TGTGCCAGCAGCTCCCTAGGGGACTCAGAGACCCAGTACTTC
>TRBV4-1|15|-|TRBJ2-5|once
CASSQVREKQETQYF
TGCGCCAGCAGCCAAGTCCGGGAAAAGCAAGAGACCCAGTACTTC